The clone carrying this T cell receptor beta chain came up many times. Its antigen is not known. V was cut by 8 bases and J by 11 bases, with 19 bases left in between. Per the germline V gene, CDR1 is MDHEN and CDR2 is SYDVKM. This CDR3 region has 12 residues. The data originate from a study of T-cell reconstitution after alpha-beta-depleted transplantation in children. Study observations and caveats: T-cell counts and diversity at one year post-transplant came mainly from newly produced T cells. Elevated TCRbeta diversity at day 60 was traced, in some patients, to surviving recipient T cells and thymic progenitors. Several hundred graft clones that had expanded were reportedly the source of alpha-beta T cells about two months after transplant.

A TCRbeta library incorporating unique molecular identifiers was prepared. TCRdb passed the PCR reads through MiXCR, listing each CDR3 protein once. The data hold 98,000 or so distinct CDR3 sequences, with around 6.4% observed a single time. This specimen consisted of PBMCs, mostly from graft donor cells, obtained 360 days after TCRalphabeta/CD19-depleted stem cell transplant. This sequence joins TRBV28 and TRBJ2-7; weak D call: TRBD1 (6 bases). The TCR was taken from a male patient between 2 and 15 years old who had a stem cell transplant for acute lymphoblastic leukemia, so the T cells may come from the graft donor. CDR3 loop: CASQTSRDKKYF. The CDR3 DNA reads TGTGCCAGCCAAACCTCCCGGGACAAAAAGTACTTC.